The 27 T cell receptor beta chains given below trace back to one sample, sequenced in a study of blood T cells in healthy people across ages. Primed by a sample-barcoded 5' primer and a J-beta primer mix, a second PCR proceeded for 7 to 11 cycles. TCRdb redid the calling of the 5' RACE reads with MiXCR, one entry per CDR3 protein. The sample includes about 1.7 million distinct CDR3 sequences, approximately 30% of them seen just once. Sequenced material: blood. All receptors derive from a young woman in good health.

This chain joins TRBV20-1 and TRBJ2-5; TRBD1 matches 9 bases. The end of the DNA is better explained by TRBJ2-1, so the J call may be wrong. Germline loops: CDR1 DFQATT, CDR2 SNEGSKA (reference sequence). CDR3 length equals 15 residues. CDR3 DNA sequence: TGCAGTGCTAGGCTACAGGGGGCGAACCAAGAGACCCAGTTCTTC. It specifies CSARLQGANQETQFF.

CDR3 loop: CASSSPNGTGLSYNEQYF. The CDR3 nucleotides read TGTGCCAGCAGCTCACCCAACGGGACAGGTCTTTCCTACAATGAGCAGTACTTC. The gene calls are TRBV11-2 and TRBJ2-4, with 8 bases lining up with TRBD1. The CDR3 has 18 amino acids. V lost 4 bases, J lost 13 bases, and 24 bases stayed unmatched. Germline CDR1 and CDR2: SGHAT and FQNNGV.

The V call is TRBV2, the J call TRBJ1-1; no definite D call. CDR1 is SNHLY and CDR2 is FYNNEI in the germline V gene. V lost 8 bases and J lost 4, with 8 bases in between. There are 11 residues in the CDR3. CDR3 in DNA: TGTGCCAGCGGAATGGGCACTGAAGCTTTCTTT. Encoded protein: CASGMGTEAFF.

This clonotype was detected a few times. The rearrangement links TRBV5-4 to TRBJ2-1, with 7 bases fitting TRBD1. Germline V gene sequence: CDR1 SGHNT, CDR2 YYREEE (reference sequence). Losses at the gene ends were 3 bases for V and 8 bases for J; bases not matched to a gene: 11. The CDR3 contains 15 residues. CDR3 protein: CASSSQGKLSDEQFF. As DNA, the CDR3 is TGTGCCAGCAGCTCACAGGGGAAGCTAAGCGATGAGCAGTTCTTC.

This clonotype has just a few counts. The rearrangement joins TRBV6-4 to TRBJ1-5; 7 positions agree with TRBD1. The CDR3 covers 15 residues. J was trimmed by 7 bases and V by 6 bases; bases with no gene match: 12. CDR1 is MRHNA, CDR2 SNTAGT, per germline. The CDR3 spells CASRGTGATNQPQHF. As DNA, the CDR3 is TGTGCCAGCAGAGGAACAGGGGCTACCAACCAGCCCCAGCATTTT.

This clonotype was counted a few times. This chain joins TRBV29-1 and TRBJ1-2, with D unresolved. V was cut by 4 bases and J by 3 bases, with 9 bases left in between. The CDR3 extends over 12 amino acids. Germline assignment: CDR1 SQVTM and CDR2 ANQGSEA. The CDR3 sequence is CSVGSAYYGYTF. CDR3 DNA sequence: TGCAGCGTTGGGTCGGCATACTATGGCTACACCTTC.

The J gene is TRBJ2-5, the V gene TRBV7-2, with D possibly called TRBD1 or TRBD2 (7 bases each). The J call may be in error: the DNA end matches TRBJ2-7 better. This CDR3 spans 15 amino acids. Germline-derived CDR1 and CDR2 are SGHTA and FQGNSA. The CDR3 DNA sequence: TGTGCCAGCAGCTTATCTAGACAGGGAGGGTACGAGCAGTACTTC. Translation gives CASSLSRQGGYEQYF.

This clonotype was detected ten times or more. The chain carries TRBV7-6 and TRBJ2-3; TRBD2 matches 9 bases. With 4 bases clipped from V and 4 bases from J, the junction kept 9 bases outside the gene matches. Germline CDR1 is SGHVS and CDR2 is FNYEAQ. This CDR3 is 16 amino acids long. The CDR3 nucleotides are TGTGCCAGCAGCTGGTTAGCGGGAGATGGTCCAGATACGCAGTATTTT. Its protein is CASSWLAGDGPDTQYF.

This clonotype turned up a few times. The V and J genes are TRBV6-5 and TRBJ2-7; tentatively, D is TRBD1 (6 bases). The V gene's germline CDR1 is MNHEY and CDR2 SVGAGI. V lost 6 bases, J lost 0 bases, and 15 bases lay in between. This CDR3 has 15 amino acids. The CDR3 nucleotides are TGTGCCAGCAGATCAACCAGGGACATCTCCTACGAGCAGTACTTC. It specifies CASRSTRDISYEQYF.

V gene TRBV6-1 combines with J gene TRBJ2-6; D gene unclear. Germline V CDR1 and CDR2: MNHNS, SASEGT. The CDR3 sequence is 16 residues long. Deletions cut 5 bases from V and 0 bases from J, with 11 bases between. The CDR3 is CASSQGLVSGANVLTF. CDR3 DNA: TGTGCCAGCAGTCAAGGTTTAGTCTCTGGGGCCAACGTCCTGACTTTC.

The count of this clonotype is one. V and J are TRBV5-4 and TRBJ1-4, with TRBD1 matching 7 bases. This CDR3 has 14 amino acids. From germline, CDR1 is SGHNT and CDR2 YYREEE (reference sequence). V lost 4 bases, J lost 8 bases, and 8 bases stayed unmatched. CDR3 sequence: CASSREGGREKLFF. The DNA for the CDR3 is TGTGCCAGCAGCCGCGAAGGGGGCAGGGAAAAACTGTTTTTT.

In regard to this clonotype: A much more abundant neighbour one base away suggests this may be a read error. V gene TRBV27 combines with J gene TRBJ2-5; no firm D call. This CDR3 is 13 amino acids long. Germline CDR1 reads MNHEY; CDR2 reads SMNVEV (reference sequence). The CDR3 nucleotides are TGTGCCAGCAGTTGGACGGGCCAAGAGACCCTGTACTTC. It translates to CASSWTGQETLYF.

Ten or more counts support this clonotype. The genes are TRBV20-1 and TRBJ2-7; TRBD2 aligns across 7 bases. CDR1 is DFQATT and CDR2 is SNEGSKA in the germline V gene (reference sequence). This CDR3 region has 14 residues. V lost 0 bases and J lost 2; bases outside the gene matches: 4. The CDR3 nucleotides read TGCAGTGCTAGAGATGCTAGCGGAACCTACGAGCAGTACTTC. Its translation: CSARDASGTYEQYF.

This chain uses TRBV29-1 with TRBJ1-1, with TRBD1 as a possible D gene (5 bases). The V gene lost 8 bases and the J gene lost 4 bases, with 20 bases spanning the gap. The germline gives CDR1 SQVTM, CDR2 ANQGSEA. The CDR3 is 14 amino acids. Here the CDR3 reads CSWGRARSGTEAFF. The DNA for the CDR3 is TGCAGCTGGGGGAGGGCACGGAGTGGCACTGAAGCTTTCTTT.

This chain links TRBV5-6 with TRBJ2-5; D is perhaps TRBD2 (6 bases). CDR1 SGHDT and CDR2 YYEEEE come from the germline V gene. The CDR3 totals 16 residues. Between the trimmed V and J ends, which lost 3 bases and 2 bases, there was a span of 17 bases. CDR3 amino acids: CASSSGGGGLQETQYF. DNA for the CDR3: TGTGCCAGCAGCTCCGGGGGTGGGGGACTGCAAGAGACCCAGTACTTC.

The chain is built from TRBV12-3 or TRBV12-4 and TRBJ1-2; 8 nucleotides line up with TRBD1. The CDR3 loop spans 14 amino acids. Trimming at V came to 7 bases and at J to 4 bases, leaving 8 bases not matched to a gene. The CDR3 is CASTPGQGIYGYTF. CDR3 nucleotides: TGTGCCAGCACCCCAGGACAGGGTATCTATGGCTACACCTTC.

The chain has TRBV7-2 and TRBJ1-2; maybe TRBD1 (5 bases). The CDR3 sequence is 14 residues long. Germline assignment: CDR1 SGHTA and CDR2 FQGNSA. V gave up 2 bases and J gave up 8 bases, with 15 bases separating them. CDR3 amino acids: CASSLNVQGVGYTF. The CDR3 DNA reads TGTGCCAGCAGCTTAAACGTTCAGGGAGTAGGCTACACCTTC. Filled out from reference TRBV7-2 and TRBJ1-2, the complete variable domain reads GAGVSQSPSNKVTEKGKDVELRCDPISGHTALYWYRQSLGQGLEFLIYFQGNSAPDKSGLPSDRFSAERTGGSVSTLTIQRTQQEDSAVYLCASSLNVQGVGYTFGSGTRLTVV.

Here the CDR3 DNA reads TGTGCCAGCAGCTTAGTAACTATAAATGAGCAGTTCTTC. It encodes CASSLVTINEQFF. This chain connects TRBV7-2 to TRBJ2-1; D uncertain. Germline V CDR1 and CDR2: SGHTA, FQGNSA. Trimming stripped 1 base from V and 7 bases from J, with 8 bases between. The CDR3 covers 13 residues.

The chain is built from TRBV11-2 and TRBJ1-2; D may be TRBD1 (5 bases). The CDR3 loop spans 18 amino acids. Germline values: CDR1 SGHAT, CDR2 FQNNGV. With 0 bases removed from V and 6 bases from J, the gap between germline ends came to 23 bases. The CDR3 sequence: CASSLERAVDTLSNGYTF. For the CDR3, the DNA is TGTGCCAGCAGCTTAGAGCGAGCCGTGGACACCTTGAGCAATGGCTACACCTTC.

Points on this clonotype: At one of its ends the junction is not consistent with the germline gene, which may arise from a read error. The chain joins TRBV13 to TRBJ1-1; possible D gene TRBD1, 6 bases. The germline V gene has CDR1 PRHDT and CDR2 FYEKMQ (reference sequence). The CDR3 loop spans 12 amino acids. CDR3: CAGSSRGPEAFF. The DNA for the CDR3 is TGTGCCGGCAGCTCCCGGGGGCCTGAAGCTTTCTTT.

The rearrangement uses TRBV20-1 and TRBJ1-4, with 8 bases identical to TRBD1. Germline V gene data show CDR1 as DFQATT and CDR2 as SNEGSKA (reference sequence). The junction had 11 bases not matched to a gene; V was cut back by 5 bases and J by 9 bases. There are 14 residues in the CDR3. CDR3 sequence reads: CSAPNPDRGKKLFF. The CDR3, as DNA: TGCAGTGCTCCGAACCCAGACAGGGGTAAAAAACTGTTTTTT.

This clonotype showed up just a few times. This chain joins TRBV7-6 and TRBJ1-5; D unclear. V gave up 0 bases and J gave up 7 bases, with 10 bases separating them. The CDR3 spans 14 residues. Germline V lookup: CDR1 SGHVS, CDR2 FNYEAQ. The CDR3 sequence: CASSLARGRQPQHF. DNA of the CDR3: TGTGCCAGCAGCTTAGCGCGTGGCAGACAGCCCCAGCATTTT. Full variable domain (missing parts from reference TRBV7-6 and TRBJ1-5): GAGVSQSPRYKVTKRGQDVALRCDPISGHVSLYWYRQALGQGPEFLTYFNYEAQQDKSGLPNDRFSAERPEGSISTLTIQRTEQRDSAMYRCASSLARGRQPQHFGDGTRLSIL.

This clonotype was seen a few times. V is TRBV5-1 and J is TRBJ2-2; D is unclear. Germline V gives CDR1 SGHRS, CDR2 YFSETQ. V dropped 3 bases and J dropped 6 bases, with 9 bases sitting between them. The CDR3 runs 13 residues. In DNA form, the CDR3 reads TGCGCCAGCAGCTCGCACGCTTCCGGGGAGCTGTTTTTT. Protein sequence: CASSSHASGELFF.

CDR3 DNA sequence: TGTGCCACCAGCAGAGCGCTAACTCAAGAGACCCAGTACTTC. This sequence encodes CATSRALTQETQYF. The chain recombines TRBV15 with TRBJ2-5; D unresolved. CDR1 is LNHNV, CDR2 YYDKDF, per germline (reference sequence). Trimming left V 1 base short and J 2 bases short, with 8 bases between. The CDR3 runs to 14 residues. Full variable domain (missing parts from reference TRBV15 and TRBJ2-5): DAMVIQNPRYQVTQFGKPVTLSCSQTLNHNVMYWYQQKSSQAPKLLFHYYDKDFNNEADTPDNFQSRRPNTSFCFLDIRSPGLGDTAMYLCATSRALTQETQYFGPGTRLLVL.

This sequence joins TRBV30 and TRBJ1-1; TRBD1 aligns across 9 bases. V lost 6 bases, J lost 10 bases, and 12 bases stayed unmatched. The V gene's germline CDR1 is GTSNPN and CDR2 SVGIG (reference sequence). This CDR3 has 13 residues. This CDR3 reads CACTTGGGRPAFF. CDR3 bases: TGTGCCTGCACCACAGGGGGCGGCCGTCCAGCTTTCTTT.

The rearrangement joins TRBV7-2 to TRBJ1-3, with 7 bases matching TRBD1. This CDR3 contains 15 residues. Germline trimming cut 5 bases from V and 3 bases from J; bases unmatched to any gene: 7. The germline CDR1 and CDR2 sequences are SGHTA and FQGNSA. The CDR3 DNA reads TGTGCCAGCAGCCTGGACAGGCTCGATGGAAACACCATATATTTT. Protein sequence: CASSLDRLDGNTIYF.

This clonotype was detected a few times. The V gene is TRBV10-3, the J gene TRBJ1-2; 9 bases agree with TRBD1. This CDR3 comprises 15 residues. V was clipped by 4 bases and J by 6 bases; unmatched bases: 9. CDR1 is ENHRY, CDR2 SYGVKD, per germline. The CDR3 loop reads CAISVPGQGRHGYTF. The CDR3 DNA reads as TGTGCCATCAGTGTACCGGGACAGGGTCGGCATGGCTACACCTTC.